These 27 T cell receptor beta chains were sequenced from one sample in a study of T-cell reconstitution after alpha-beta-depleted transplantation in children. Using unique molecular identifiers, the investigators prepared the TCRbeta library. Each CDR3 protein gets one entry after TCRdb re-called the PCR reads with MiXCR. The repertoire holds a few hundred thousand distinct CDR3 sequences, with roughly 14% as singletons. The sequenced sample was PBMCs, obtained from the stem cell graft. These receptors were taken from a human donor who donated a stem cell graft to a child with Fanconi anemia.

The CDR3 spells CSAQSGTYQETQYF. The DNA for the CDR3 is TGCAGTGCGCAATCCGGGACCTACCAAGAGACCCAGTACTTC. The gene calls are TRBV20-1 and TRBJ2-5, with D perhaps given as TRBD1 or TRBD2 (5 bases each). The germline CDR1 and CDR2 sequences are DFQATT and SNEGSKA (reference sequence). V was cut by 6 bases and J by 0 bases, with 14 bases left in between. The CDR3 runs 14 residues.

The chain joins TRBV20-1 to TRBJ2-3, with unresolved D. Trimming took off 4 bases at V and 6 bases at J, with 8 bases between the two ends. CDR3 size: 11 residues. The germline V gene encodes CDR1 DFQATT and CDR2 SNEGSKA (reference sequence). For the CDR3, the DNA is TGCAGTGCTACCCCCCTCGATACGCAGTATTTT. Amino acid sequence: CSATPLDTQYF.

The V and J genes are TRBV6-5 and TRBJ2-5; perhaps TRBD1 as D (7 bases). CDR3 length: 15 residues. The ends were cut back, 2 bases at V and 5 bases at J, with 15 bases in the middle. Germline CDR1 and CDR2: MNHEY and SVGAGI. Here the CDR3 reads CASSYMAGGQETQYF. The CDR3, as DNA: TGTGCCAGCAGTTACATGGCAGGGGGGCAGGAGACCCAGTACTTC.

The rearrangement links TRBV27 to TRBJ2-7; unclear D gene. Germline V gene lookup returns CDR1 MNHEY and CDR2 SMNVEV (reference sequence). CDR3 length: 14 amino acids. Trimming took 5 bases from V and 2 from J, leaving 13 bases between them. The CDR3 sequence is CASSPIHTTYEQYF. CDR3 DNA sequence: TGTGCCAGCAGTCCAATACATACCACCTACGAGCAGTACTTC.

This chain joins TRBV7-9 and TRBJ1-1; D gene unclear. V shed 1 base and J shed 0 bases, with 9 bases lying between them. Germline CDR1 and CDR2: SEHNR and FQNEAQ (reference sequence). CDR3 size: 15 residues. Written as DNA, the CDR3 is TGTGCCAGCAGCTTAGGACGGGCAGTGAACACTGAAGCTTTCTTT. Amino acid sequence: CASSLGRAVNTEAFF.

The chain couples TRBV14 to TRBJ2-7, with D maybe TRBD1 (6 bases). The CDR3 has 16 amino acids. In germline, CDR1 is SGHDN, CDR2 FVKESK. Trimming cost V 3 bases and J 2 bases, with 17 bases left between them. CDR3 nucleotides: TGTGCCAGCAGCCAGCTACAGGGAAGTAGGACCTACGAGCAGTACTTC. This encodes CASSQLQGSRTYEQYF.

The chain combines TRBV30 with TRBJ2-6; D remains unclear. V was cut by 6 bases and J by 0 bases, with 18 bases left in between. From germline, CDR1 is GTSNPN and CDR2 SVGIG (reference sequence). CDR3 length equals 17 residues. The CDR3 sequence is CACLRTGPLSGANVLTF. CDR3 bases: TGTGCCTGCCTAAGGACCGGACCGCTCTCTGGGGCCAACGTCCTGACTTTC.

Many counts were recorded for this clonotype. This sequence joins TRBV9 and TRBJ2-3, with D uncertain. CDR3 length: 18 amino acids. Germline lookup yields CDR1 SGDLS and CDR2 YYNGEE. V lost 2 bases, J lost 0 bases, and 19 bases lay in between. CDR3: CASSVGVQRYASTDTQYF. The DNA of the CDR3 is TGTGCCAGCAGCGTGGGCGTCCAACGTTATGCTAGCACAGATACGCAGTATTTT.

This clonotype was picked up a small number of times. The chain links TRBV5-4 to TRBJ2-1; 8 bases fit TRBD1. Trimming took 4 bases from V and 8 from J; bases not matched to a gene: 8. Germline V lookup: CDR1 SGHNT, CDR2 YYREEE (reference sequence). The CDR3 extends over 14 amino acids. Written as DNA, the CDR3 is TGTGCCAGCAGCCCCCCGGACAGGGTTGATGAGCAGTTCTTC. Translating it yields CASSPPDRVDEQFF.

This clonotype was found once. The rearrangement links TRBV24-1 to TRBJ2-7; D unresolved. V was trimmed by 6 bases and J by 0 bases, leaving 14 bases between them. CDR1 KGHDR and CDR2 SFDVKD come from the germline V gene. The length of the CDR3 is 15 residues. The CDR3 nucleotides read TGTGCCACCAGTAGTGGGGTTGGCCTCTCCTACGAGCAGTACTTC. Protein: CATSSGVGLSYEQYF.

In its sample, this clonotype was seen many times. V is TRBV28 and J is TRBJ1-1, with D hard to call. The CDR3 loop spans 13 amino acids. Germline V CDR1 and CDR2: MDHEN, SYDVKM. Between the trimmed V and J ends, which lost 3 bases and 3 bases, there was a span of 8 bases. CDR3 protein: CASSFSQDTEAFF. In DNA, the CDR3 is TGTGCCAGCAGTTTTTCTCAAGACACTGAAGCTTTCTTT.

The CDR3 loop reads CASRRRADTGELFF. The DNA of the CDR3 is TGTGCCAGCCGTCGGCGGGCAGACACCGGGGAGCTGTTTTTT. This chain uses TRBV12-3 or TRBV12-4 with TRBJ2-2; maybe TRBD2 (5 bases). The CDR3 is 14 amino acids. V dropped 8 bases and J dropped 3 bases, with 13 bases sitting between them.

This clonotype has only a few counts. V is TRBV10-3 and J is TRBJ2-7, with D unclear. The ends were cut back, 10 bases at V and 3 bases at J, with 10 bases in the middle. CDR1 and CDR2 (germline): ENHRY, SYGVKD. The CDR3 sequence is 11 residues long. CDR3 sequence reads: CASADIYEQYF. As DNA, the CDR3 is TGTGCCAGCGCTGACATCTACGAGCAGTACTTC.

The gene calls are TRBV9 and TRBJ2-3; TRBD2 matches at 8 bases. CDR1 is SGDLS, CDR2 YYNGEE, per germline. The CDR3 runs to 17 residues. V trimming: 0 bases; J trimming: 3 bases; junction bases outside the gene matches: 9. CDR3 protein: CASSVGSRAGGTDTQYF. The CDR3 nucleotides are TGTGCCAGCAGCGTAGGTTCCCGGGCGGGGGGAACAGATACGCAGTATTTT.

CDR3 nucleotides: TGTGCCAGCAGTACCGCTCCAAATTCACCCCTCCACTTT. Amino acids: CASSTAPNSPLHF. V and J are TRBV12-3 or TRBV12-4 and TRBJ1-6; unclear D gene. V dropped 5 bases and J dropped 7 bases, with 9 bases sitting between them. CDR3 length equals 13 residues.

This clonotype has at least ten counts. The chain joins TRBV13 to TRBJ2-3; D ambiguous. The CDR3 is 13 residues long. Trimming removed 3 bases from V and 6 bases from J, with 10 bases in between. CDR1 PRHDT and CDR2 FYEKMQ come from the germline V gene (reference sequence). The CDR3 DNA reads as TGTGCCAGCAGCTTTCAAGTTTGGGATACGCAGTATTTT. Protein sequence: CASSFQVWDTQYF.

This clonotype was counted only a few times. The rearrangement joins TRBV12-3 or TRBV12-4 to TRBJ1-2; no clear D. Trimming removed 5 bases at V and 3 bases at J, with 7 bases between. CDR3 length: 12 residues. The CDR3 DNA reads TGTGCCAGCAGTGAAGCCTACTATGGCTACACCTTC. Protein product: CASSEAYYGYTF.

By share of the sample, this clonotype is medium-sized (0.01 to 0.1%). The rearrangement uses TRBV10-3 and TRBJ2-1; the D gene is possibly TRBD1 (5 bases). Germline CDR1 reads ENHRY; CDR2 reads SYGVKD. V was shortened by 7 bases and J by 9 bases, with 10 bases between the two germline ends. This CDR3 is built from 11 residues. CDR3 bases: TGTGCCATCAACCAGGGTGTTGAGCAGTTCTTC. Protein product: CAINQGVEQFF.

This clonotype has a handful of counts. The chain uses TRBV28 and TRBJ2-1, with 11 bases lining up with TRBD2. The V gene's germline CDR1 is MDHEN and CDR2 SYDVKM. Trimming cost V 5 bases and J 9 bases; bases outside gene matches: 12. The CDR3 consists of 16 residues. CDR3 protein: CASSVLAGGPDVEQFF. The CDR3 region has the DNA TGTGCCAGCAGTGTTTTAGCGGGGGGGCCTGATGTTGAGCAGTTCTTC.

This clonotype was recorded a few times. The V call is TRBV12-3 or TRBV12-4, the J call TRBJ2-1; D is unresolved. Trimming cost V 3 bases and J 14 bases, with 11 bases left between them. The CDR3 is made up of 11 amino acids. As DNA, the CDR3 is TGTGCCAGCAGTTTCACGTCGTCTGAGTTCTTC. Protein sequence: CASSFTSSEFF.

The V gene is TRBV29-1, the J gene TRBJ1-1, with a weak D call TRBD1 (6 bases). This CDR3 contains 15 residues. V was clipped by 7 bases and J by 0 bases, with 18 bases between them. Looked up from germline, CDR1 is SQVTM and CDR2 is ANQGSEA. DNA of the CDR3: TGCAGCGCATATGTACCGGGACACTTGAACACTGAAGCTTTCTTT. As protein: CSAYVPGHLNTEAFF.

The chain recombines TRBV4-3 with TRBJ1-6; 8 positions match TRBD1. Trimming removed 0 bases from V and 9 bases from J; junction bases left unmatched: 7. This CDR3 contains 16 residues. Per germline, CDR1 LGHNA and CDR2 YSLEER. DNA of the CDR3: TGCGCCAGCAGCCAAGATCGGGGACAGGCTGGTTCACCCCTCCACTTT. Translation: CASSQDRGQAGSPLHF.

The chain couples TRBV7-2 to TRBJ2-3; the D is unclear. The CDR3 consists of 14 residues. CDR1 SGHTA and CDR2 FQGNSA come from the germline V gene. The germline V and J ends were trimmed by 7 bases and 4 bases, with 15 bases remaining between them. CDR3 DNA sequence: TGTGCCAGCACATTAATGTGGAGTTCAGATACGCAGTATTTT. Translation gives CASTLMWSSDTQYF. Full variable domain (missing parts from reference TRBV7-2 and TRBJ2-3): GAGVSQSPSNKVTEKGKDVELRCDPISGHTALYWYRQSLGQGLEFLIYFQGNSAPDKSGLPSDRFSAERTGGSVSTLTIQRTQQEDSAVYLCASTLMWSSDTQYFGPGTRLTVL.

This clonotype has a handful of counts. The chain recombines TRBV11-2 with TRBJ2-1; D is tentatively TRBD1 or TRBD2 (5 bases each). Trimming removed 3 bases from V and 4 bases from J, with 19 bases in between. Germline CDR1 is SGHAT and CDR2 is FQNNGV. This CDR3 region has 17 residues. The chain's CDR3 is CASSLRQRADTYNEQFF. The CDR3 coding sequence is TGTGCCAGCAGCTTGAGACAGCGAGCGGATACTTACAATGAGCAGTTCTTC.

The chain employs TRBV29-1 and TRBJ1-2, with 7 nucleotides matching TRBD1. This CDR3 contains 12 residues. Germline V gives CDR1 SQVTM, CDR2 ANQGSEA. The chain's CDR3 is CNSWDSVYGYTF. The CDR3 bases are TGCAACTCCTGGGACAGTGTGTATGGCTACACCTTC. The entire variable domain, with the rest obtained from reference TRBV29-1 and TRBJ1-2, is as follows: SAVISQKPSRDICQRGTSLTIQCQVDSQVTMMFWYRQQPGQSLTLIATANQGSEATYESGFVIDKFPISRPNLTFSTLTVSNMSPEDSSIYLCNSWDSVYGYTFGSGTRLTVV.

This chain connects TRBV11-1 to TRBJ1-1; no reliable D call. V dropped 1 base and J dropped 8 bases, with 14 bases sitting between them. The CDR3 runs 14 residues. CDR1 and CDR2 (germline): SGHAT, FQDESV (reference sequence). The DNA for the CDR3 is TGTGCCAGCAGCTTAGACTATTCCGCCCGCGAAGCTTTCTTT. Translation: CASSLDYSAREAFF.

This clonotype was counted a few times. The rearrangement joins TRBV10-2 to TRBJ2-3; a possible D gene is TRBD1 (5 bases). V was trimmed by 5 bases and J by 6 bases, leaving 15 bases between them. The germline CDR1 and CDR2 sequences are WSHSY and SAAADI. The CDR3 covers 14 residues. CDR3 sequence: CASSLGAFQDTQYF. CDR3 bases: TGCGCCAGCAGTTTAGGGGCTTTTCAGGATACGCAGTATTTT.